The rows below give T cell receptor beta chains drawn from one sample of a study of T cells in Graves' hyperthyroidism and ophthalmopathy. TCRdb reanalysed the multiplex PCR reads using MiXCR and keeps one entry per CDR3 protein. The sample records some 490,000 distinct CDR3 sequences, about 16% being singletons. Sequencing input: blood. All receptors come from a woman in her thirties with Graves' ophthalmopathy. Each CDR3 is given with its conserved first and last residue. D genes are given only for firm matches. A clone size is listed for some rows: how often the clone was seen (once, few, many), or a class if it is expanded.

cdr3_nt	cdr3_aa	v_call	clone_size	j_call	d_call
TGTGCCTGGAGTGTACTACGCCCTTCGGTGGGTTTCCCTTCTTACGAGCAGTACTTC	CAWSVLRPSVGFPSYEQYF	TRBV30	few	TRBJ2-7	NA
TGTGCCAGCGGGAGGGAAATGGTCGGGGAGCTGTTTTTT	CASGREMVGELFF	TRBV2	many	TRBJ2-2	TRBD2
TGTGCCAGCAGCTCAGACGGACAGTCCTACGAGCAGTACTTC	CASSSDGQSYEQYF	TRBV5-4	many	TRBJ2-7	NA
TGCAGCGTTGCCGAGGGGCGAGAAACTGAAGCTTTCTTT	CSVAEGRETEAFF	TRBV29-1	few	TRBJ1-1	NA
TGTGCCAGCAGTGAAGGGACAGGGTCCCAAGAGACCCAGTACTTC	CASSEGTGSQETQYF	TRBV6-4	NA	TRBJ2-5	TRBD1
TGTGCCAGCAGTTACCAAGCCGGGACAGACCAAGAGACCCAGTACTTC	CASSYQAGTDQETQYF	TRBV6-5	many	TRBJ2-5	TRBD1
TGTGCCAGCAGCCATCAGACCGCGGCAGGGGGCTTCTACGAGCAGTACTTC	CASSHQTAAGGFYEQYF	TRBV4-2	NA	TRBJ2-7	TRBD1
TGTGCCACCCAGGGACAGGGCTCCTACGAGCAGTACTTC	CATQGQGSYEQYF	TRBV12-3/TRBV12-4	NA	TRBJ2-7	TRBD1
TGTGCCAGCTCACTCAGCTACTCCCTCAATGAGCAGTTCTTC	CASSLSYSLNEQFF	TRBV18	many	TRBJ2-1	NA
TGTGCCAGCAGTTTTGGACAAGAGGGGACCCAGTACTTC	CASSFGQEGTQYF	TRBV28	many	TRBJ2-5	NA
TGTGCCAGCGGCCCCCTAGCGGCCACTCCCTACGAGCAGTACTTC	CASGPLAATPYEQYF	TRBV27	NA	TRBJ2-7	TRBD2
TGTGCCAGCAGCGTAGGACAGGGTTCCGAGCAGTACTTC	CASSVGQGSEQYF	TRBV9	few	TRBJ2-7	TRBD1
TGTGCCAGCAGCACAGGGGGAGTGGCAGATACGCAGTATTTT	CASSTGGVADTQYF	TRBV11-3	many	TRBJ2-3	TRBD1
TGTGCCACCAGTGACCGACTAGCGGGAGTGGACAATGAGCAGTTCTTC	CATSDRLAGVDNEQFF	TRBV24-1	many	TRBJ2-1	TRBD2
TGTGCCAGCAGCACGTGGGAGGATACGGGGAATGAGCAGTTCTTC	CASSTWEDTGNEQFF	TRBV11-2	many	TRBJ2-1	NA
TGTGCCAGCAGCATAGCAGGGGGCTTTTTGAGTGAGCAGTTCTTC	CASSIAGGFLSEQFF	TRBV7-2	few	TRBJ2-1	TRBD1
TGTGCCAGCAGCCCCCGAACGGGAACCACAGATACGCAGTATTTT	CASSPRTGTTDTQYF	TRBV7-9	many	TRBJ2-3	NA
TGTGCCAGCAGGTCACATGGGGGAGGCACCGGGGAGCTGTTTTTT	CASRSHGGGTGELFF	TRBV7-2	once	TRBJ2-2	NA
TGTGCCAGCAGCCTTGGGTCGCAAGAGACCCAGTACTTC	CASSLGSQETQYF	TRBV12-3/TRBV12-4	many	TRBJ2-5	NA
TGTGCCAGCAGCTTGGCGAATTTGGCGGCGGGAGGTTACTACAATGAGCAGTTCTTC	CASSLANLAAGGYYNEQFF	TRBV5-4	NA	TRBJ2-1	TRBD2
TGTGCCATCAGACCGGGACTAGTGGCCTACAATGAGCAGTTCTTC	CAIRPGLVAYNEQFF	TRBV10-3	few	TRBJ2-1	TRBD2
TGTGCCAGCAGCCCGGAAGGGACGTACACTGAAGCTTTCTTT	CASSPEGTYTEAFF	TRBV7-9	NA	TRBJ1-1	NA
TGTGCCAGCAGCTTCTGGGGGGCCTTGGGTGAAAAACTGTTTTTT	CASSFWGALGEKLFF	TRBV7-2	NA	TRBJ1-4	NA
TGTGCCAGCAGCTTAATGGGTGGTCAAGAGACCCAGTACTTC	CASSLMGGQETQYF	TRBV7-2	many	TRBJ2-5	NA
TGTGCCTGGAGTTCAAGCGGGAGAAACGAGCAGTACTTC	CAWSSSGRNEQYF	TRBV30	NA	TRBJ2-7	TRBD2
TGCAGCGTTGAAGTACTCCTACCCTATGGCTACACCTTC	CSVEVLLPYGYTF	TRBV29-1	few	TRBJ1-2	NA
TGTGCCAGCAGCGTAGTTGGGTACCCCGGGGAGCTGTTTTTT	CASSVVGYPGELFF	TRBV9	few	TRBJ2-2	NA
TGTGCCAGCAGGACGGATGGGAGCTCCTATAATTCACCCCTCCACTTT	CASRTDGSSYNSPLHF	TRBV2	many	TRBJ1-6	NA
TGCGCCAGCAGCCAAGAAGGCAAAAAAGGCCCCTTGAACGAGCAGTACTTC	CASSQEGKKGPLNEQYF	TRBV4-1	NA	TRBJ2-7	NA
TGTGCCACCAGCAGAGATCAGTATTTCGGGGAGCCCCAGCATTTT	CATSRDQYFGEPQHF	TRBV15	few	TRBJ1-5	NA
TGTGCCAGCAGTGCTACCCCCCCTGAGCCTAATGAAAAACTGTTTTTT	CASSATPPEPNEKLFF	TRBV2	NA	TRBJ1-4	NA
TGTGCCAGCAGCTTATTACAGGGTAGTGAAAAACTGTTTTTT	CASSLLQGSEKLFF	TRBV7-8	NA	TRBJ1-4	NA
TGTGCCAGCAGCAGATCCGGGACAGGGTTCGGGGCTGGCTACACCTTC	CASSRSGTGFGAGYTF	TRBV7-3	few	TRBJ1-2	TRBD1